Following are 2 T cell receptor beta chains from one sample sequenced in a study of OX40 agonist ivuxolimab in advanced cancers. Profiled with immunoSEQ multiplex PCR; TCRdb holds only in-frame clones, not every one. In the table there are tens of thousands of clones, roughly 90% of which are singletons. The sample consisted of CD4+ or CD8+ T cells sorted from blood, taken in a trial of the OX40 agonist ivuxolimab. Receptors originate from an adult with an advanced solid tumor such as melanoma, head and neck, liver or kidney cancer.

V and J are TRBV11-3 and TRBJ2-7, with 9 bases aligning to TRBD1. Trimming cost V 1 base and J 9 bases; bases outside gene matches: 13. This CDR3 has 16 amino acids. CDR1 is SGHNT, CDR2 YENEEA, per germline. CDR3 nucleotide sequence: TGTGCCAGCAGCTTAGTCCCAGGGACAGGGATGATGGGGCAGTACTTC. It translates to CASSLVPGTGMMGQYF. The whole variable domain, remainder taken from reference TRBV11-3 and TRBJ2-7, is EAGVVQSPRYKIIEKKQPVAFWCNPISGHNTLYWYLQNLGQGPELLIRYENEEAVDDSQLPKDRFSAERLKGVDSTLKIQPAELGDSAVYLCASSLVPGTGMMGQYFGPGTRLTVT.

The chain employs TRBV2 and TRBJ1-1; D remains ambiguous. Germline CDR1 is SNHLY and CDR2 is FYNNEI. This CDR3 is built from 11 residues. V lost 6 bases, J lost 4 bases, and 6 bases lay in between. The CDR3 coding sequence is TGTGCCAGCAGGCAGGTCACTGAAGCTTTCTTT. Its translation is CASRQVTEAFF.